Included here is one TCR beta chain sequence, with context. The antigen is unknown. A second about 6 to 11 cycle PCR used barcoded and J-beta primers. Each cDNA molecule was tagged by a template-switch adaptor that had 12 random nucleotides. Each CDR3 protein gets one entry after TCRdb re-called the 5' RACE reads with MiXCR. The sample lists about 640,000 distinct CDR3 sequences; around three fifths were seen once. This CDR3 comprises 13 residues. Germline V lookup: CDR1 SEHNR, CDR2 FQNEAQ (reference sequence). V lost 5 bases and J lost 4, with 11 bases in between. The data were taken from a study of blood T cells in healthy people across ages. Notes on the study in general: With age, beta diversity per million T cells declined roughly linearly, significantly by 40.

The amount of total RNA extracted per sample was at least 5.5 micrograms. V is TRBV7-9 and J is TRBJ1-1; D uncertain. This sequence originates from a man in his 60s in good health. The sequenced material came from blood. The CDR3 reads CASSPEITTEAFF. CDR3 nucleotide sequence: TGTGCCAGCAGCCCCGAAATTACCACTGAAGCTTTCTTT.